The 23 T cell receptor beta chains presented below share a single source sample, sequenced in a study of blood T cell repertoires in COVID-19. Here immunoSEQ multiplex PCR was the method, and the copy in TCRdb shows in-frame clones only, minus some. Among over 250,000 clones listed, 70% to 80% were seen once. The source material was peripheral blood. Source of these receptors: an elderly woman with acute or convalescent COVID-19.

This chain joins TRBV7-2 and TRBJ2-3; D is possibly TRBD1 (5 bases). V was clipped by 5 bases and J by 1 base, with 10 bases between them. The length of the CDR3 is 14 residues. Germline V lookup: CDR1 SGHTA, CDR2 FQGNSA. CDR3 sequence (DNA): TGTGCCAGCAGCAGACAGTACGGCACAGATACGCAGTATTTT. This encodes CASSRQYGTDTQYF.

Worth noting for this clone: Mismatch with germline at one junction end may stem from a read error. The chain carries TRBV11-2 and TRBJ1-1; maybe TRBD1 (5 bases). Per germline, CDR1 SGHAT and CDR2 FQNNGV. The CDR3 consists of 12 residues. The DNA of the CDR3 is TGTGCCAGCAGCTTAGCCGGGGGGACTTCGCGTTTT. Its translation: CASSLAGGTSRF. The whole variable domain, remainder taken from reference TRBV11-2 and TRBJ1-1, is EAGVAQSPRYKIIEKRQSVAFWCNPISGHATLYWYQQILGQGPKLLIQFQNNGVVDDSQLPKDRFSAERLKGVDSTLKIQPAKLEDSAVYLCASSLAGGTSRFGQGTRLTVV.

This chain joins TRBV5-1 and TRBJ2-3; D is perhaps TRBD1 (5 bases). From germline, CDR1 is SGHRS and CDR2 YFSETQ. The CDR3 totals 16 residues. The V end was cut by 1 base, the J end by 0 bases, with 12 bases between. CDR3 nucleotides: TGCGCCAGCAGCTTGAGTGGCAGGGCTAGCACAGATACGCAGTATTTT. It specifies CASSLSGRASTDTQYF.

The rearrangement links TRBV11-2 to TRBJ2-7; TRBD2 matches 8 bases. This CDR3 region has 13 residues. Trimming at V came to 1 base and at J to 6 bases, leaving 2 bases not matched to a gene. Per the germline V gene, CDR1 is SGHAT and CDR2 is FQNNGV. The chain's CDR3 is CASSLAGTSEQYF. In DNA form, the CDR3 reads TGTGCCAGCAGCTTAGCCGGGACTAGCGAGCAGTACTTC.

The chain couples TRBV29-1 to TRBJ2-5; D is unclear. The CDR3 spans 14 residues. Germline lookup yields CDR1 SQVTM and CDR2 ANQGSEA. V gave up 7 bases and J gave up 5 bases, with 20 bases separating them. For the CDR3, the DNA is TGCAGCGCCTTGGTGGGCTCCCTCTCGGAGACCCAGTACTTC. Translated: CSALVGSLSETQYF.

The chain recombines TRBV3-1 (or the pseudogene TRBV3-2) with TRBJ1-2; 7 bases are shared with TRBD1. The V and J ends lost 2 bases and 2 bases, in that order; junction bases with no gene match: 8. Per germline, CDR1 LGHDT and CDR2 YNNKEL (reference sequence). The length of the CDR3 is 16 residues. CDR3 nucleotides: TGTGCCAGCAGCCAAAGGGCCGGGACAGAGAACTATGGCTACACCTTC. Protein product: CASSQRAGTENYGYTF.

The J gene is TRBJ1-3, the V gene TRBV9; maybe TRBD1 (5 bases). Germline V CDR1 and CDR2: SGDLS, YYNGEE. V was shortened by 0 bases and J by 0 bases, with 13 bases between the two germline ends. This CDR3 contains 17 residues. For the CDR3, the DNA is TGTGCCAGCAGCGTAGAGGGGCCAAGCATCTCTGGAAACACCATATATTTT. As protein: CASSVEGPSISGNTIYF.

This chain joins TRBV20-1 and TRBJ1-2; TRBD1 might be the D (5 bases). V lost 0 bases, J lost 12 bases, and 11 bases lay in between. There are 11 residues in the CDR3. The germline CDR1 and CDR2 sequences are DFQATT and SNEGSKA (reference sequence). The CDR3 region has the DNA TGCAGTGCTAGAGAGGGTAGGGGCCACACCTTC. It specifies CSAREGRGHTF.

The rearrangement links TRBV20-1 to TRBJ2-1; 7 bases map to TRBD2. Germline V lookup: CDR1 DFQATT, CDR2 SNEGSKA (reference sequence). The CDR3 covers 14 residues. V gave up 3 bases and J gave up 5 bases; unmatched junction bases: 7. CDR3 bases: TGCAGTGCTAGTGTCCAGCGGGGCCACAATGAGCAGTTCTTC. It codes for CSASVQRGHNEQFF.

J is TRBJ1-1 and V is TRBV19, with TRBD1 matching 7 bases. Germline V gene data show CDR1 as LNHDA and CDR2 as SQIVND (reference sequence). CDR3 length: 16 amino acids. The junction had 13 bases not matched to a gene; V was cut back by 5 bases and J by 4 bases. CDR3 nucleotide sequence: TGTGCCAGTAGTCTCCGACAGGGAAGATTGGTCACTGAAGCTTTCTTT. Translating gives CASSLRQGRLVTEAFF. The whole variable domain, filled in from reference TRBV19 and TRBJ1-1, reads DGGITQSPKYLFRKEGQNVTLSCEQNLNHDAMYWYRQDPGQGLRLIYYSQIVNDFQKGDIAEGYSVSREKKESFPLTVTSAQKNPTAFYLCASSLRQGRLVTEAFFGQGTRLTVV.

The CDR3 loop is CASSDRGTSEGRDGYTF. The CDR3 coding sequence is TGTGCCAGCAGCGACAGGGGAACGAGTGAGGGTAGGGATGGCTACACCTTC. This chain connects TRBV3-1 (or the pseudogene TRBV3-2) to TRBJ1-2; 8 nucleotides line up with TRBD1. This CDR3 spans 17 amino acids. CDR1 and CDR2 (germline): LGHDT, YNNKEL (reference sequence). After removal of 5 bases from V and 6 bases from J, the junction contained 17 bases not matched to a gene.

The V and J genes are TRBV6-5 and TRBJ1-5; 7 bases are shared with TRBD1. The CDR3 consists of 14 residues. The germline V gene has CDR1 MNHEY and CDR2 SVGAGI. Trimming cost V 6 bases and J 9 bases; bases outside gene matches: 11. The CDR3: CASSQGQPPRPQHF. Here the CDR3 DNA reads TGTGCCAGCAGCCAGGGACAGCCGCCTCGGCCCCAGCATTTT.

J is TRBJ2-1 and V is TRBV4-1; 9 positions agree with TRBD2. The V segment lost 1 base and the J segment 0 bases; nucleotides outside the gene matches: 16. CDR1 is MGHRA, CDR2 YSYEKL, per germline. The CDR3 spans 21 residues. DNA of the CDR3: TGCGCCAGCAGCCAAGCCACCGCGGGAGGGGGCCCAGGTAGCTCCTACAATGAGCAGTTCTTC. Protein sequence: CASSQATAGGGPGSSYNEQFF.

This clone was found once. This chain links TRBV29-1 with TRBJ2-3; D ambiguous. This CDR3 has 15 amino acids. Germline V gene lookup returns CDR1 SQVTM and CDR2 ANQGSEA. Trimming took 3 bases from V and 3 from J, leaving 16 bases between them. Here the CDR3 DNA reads TGCAGCGTTGAGGCCGGCGGCGGTTGGACAGATACGCAGTATTTT. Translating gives CSVEAGGGWTDTQYF.

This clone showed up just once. The CDR3 spells CASSPTGLNSYEQYF. CDR3 DNA: TGTGCCAGCTCACCGACAGGGCTCAACTCCTACGAGCAGTACTTC. This chain uses TRBV18 with TRBJ2-7; TRBD1 aligns across 7 bases. The ends lost 3 bases at V and 0 bases at J; junction bases unmatched: 5. This CDR3 is built from 15 residues. Germline CDR1 is KGHSH and CDR2 is LQKENI.

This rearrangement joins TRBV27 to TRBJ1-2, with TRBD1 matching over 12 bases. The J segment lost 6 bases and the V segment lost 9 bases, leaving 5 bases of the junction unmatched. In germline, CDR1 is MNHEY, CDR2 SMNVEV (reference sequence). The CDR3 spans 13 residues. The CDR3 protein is CASRRDRGHGYTF. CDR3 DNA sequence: TGTGCCAGTAGGAGGGACAGGGGGCATGGCTACACCTTC.

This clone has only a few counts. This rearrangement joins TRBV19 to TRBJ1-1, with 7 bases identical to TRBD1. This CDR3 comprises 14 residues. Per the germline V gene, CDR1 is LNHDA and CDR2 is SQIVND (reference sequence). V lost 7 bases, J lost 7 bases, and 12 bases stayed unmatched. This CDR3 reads CASKSGKGAFEAFF. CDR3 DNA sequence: TGTGCCAGTAAGTCAGGGAAGGGGGCCTTTGAAGCTTTCTTT. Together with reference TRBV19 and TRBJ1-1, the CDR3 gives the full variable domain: DGGITQSPKYLFRKEGQNVTLSCEQNLNHDAMYWYRQDPGQGLRLIYYSQIVNDFQKGDIAEGYSVSREKKESFPLTVTSAQKNPTAFYLCASKSGKGAFEAFFGQGTRLTVV.

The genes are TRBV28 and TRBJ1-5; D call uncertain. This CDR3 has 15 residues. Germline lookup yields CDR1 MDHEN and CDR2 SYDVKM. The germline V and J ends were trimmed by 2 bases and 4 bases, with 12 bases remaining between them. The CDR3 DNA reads TGTGCCAGCAGTTTAGGCGGCCCGCTAAATCAGCCCCAGCATTTT. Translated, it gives CASSLGGPLNQPQHF. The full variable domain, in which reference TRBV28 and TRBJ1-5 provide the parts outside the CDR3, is DVKVTQSSRYLVKRTGEKVFLECVQDMDHENMFWYRQDPGLGLRLIYFSYDVKMKEKGDIPEGYSVSREKKERFSLILESASTNQTSMYLCASSLGGPLNQPQHFGDGTRLSIL.

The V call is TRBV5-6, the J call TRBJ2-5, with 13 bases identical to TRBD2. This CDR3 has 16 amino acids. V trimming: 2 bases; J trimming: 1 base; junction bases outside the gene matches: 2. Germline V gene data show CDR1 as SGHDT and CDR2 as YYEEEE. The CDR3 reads CASSFRTSGGQETQYF. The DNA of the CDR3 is TGTGCCAGCAGCTTCCGGACTAGCGGGGGCCAAGAGACCCAGTACTTC. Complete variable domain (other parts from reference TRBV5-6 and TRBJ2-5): DAGVTQSPTHLIKTRGQQVTLRCSPKSGHDTVSWYQQALGQGPQFIFQYYEEEERQRGNFPDRFSGHQFPNYSSELNVNALLLGDSALYLCASSFRTSGGQETQYFGPGTRLLVL.

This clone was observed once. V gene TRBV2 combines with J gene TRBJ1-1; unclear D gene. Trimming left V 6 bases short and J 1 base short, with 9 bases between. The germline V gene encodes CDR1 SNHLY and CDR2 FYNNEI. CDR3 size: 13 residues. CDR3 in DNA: TGTGCCAGCAGCCCCCTCCGGAACACTGAAGCTTTCTTT. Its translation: CASSPLRNTEAFF.

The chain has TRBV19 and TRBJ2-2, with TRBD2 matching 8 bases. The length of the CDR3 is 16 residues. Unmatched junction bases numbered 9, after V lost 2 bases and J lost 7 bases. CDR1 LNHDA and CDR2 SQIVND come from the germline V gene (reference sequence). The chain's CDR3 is CASSIRGLVNGGELFF. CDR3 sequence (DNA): TGTGCCAGTAGTATAAGGGGACTAGTTAACGGCGGGGAGCTGTTTTTT.

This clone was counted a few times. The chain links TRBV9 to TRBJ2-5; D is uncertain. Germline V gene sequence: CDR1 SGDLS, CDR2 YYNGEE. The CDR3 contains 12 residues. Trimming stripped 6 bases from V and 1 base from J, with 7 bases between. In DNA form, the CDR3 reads TGTGCCAGCATAACTGCCCAAGAGACCCAGTACTTC. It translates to CASITAQETQYF.

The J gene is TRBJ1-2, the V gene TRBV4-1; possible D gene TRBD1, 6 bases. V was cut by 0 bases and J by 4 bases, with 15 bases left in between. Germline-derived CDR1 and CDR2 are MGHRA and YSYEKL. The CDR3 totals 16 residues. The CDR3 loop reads CASSQDENRVGYGYTF. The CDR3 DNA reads TGCGCCAGCAGCCAAGATGAGAACAGGGTCGGCTATGGCTACACCTTC.